This TCR beta chain was observed in a study of shared clonotypes between healthy human individuals. The study, taken as a whole, reports: Memory subsets generally showed smaller estimated richness than naive subsets did.

The protocol was immunoSEQ multiplex PCR, while the TCRdb copy is restricted to in-frame clones and leaves out a portion. The top ten clones hold 0.37% of a sample with about 2.3 million clones, around 90% of them seen once. Trimming took 0 bases from V and 4 from J, leaving 8 bases between them. Germline CDR1 and CDR2: SGHRS and YFSETQ. The CDR3 sequence is 14 residues long. Remarks on this clone: Its antigen is not identified.

This chain connects TRBV5-1 to TRBJ1-5, with a possible D match to TRBD1 (6 bases). The material sequenced was naive CD4+ T cells from PBMCs. The subset denotes: CD45RA+ positively selected. The sequence derives from a man aged 18 to 29 in good health. Some clones in this sample may be carry-over from other donors' samples. CDR3 amino acids: CASSLDRENQPQHF. The CDR3 nucleotides are TGCGCCAGCAGCTTGGACAGGGAAAATCAGCCCCAGCATTTT.